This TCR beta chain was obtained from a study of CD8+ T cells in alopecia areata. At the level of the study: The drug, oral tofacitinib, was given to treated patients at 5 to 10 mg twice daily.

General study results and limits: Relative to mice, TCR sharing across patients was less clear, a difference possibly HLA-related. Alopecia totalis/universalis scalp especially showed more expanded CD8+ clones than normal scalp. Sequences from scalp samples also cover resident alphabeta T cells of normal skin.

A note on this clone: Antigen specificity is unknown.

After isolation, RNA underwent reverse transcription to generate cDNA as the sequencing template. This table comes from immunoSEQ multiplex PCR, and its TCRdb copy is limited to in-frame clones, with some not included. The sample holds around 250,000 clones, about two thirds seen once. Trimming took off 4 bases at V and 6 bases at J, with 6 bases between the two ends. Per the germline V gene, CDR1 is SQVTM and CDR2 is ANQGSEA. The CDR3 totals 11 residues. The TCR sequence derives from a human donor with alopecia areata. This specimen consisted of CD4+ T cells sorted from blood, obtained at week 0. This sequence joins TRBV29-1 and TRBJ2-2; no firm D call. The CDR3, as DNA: TGCAGCGTTGGTCAGCCCGGGGAGCTGTTTTTT. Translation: CSVGQPGELFF.